The source of this T cell receptor (beta chain) is a study of blood T cell repertoires in COVID-19. Overall study context: The analysed material was cDNA or gDNA that came from T cells, B-cell-depleted T cells, or PBMCs.

Per the original data handling: Researchers report that nucleated cell counts were estimated from reference gene primer amplification. Generated by immunoSEQ multiplex PCR, the TCRdb table keeps only in-frame clones and is missing some. V, J and clone size derive from that table, while D and trimming were established from the DNA sequence. The sample carries about 120,000 clones, around 89% recorded once. CDR1 is ENHRY, CDR2 SYGVKD, per germline. V gave up 1 base and J gave up 1 base, with 16 bases separating them. This CDR3 contains 17 residues. The V and J genes are TRBV10-3 and TRBJ2-5, with D unresolved. Sequencing was performed on peripheral blood. The origin of this receptor is a human donor in a cohort sampled during active COVID-19. CDR3 in amino acids: CAISEFSETPFQETQYF. The CDR3 DNA reads TGTGCCATCAGTGAGTTTTCAGAAACCCCCTTCCAAGAGACCCAGTACTTC.